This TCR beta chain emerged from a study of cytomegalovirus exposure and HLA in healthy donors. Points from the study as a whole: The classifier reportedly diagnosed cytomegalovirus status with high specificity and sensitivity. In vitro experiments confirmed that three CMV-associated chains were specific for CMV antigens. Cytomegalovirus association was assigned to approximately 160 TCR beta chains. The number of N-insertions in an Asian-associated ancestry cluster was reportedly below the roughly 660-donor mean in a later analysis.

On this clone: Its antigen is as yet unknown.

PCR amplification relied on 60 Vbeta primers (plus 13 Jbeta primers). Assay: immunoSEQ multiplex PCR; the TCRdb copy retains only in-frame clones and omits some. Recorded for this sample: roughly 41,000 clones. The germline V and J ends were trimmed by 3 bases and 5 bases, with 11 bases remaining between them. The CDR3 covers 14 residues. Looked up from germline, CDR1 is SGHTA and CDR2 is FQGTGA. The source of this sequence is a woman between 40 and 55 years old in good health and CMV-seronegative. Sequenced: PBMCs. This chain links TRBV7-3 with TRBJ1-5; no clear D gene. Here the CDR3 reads CASSLTRKDQPQHF. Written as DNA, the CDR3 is TGTGCCAGCAGCTTGACAAGGAAGGATCAGCCCCAGCATTTT. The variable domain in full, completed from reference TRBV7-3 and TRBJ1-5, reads GAGVSQTPSNKVTEKGKYVELRCDPISGHTALYWYRQSLGQGPEFLIYFQGTGAADDSGLPNDRFFAVRPEGSVSTLKIQRTERGDSAVYLCASSLTRKDQPQHFGDGTRLSIL.